These T cell receptor beta chains were read from a single sample in a study of blood T cell repertoires in COVID-19. Sequencing used immunoSEQ multiplex PCR; TCRdb keeps in-frame clones, though not all of them. This sample has some 100,000 clones; 80% to 90% occur once, and the top ten carry roughly 2.6%. The source material was PBMCs or T cells enriched from blood (not recorded which). The receptors originated from a woman aged 45 to 65 who had recovered from COVID-19. Both conserved end residues are part of each CDR3. A D gene is named only where the DNA matches it firmly. Clone size appears in some rows only: once, few, many, or a class for an expanded clone.

>TRBJ1-1|NA|TRBD1|TRBV3-1/TRBV3-2
CASSPRQGRSGTEAFF
TGTGCCAGCAGCCCAAGACAGGGGCGGTCGGGGACTGAAGCTTTCTTT
>TRBJ2-5|NA|TRBD1|TRBV3-1/TRBV3-2
CASSRTGTGKEETQYF
TGTGCCAGCAGCCGAACCGGGACAGGGAAGGAAGAGACCCAGTACTTC
>TRBJ1-6|NA|NA|TRBV3-1/TRBV3-2
CASSRNRDSPLHF
TGTGCCAGCAGCCGTAACAGGGATTCACCCCTCCACTTT
>TRBJ2-3|NA|NA|TRBV9
CASSVLTGGADTQYF
TGTGCCAGCAGCGTACTGACGGGGGGCGCTGATACGCAGTATTTT
>TRBJ2-1|once|TRBD1|TRBV7-9
CASSSGTGGYNEQFF
TGTGCCAGCAGCTCCGGGACAGGGGGCTACAATGAGCAGTTCTTC
>TRBJ1-2|NA|TRBD1|TRBV7-9
CASSSPGTGPRNYGYTF
TGTGCCAGCAGCTCTCCCGGGACAGGGCCCCGAAACTATGGCTACACCTTC
>TRBJ1-1|NA|NA|TRBV2
CASSVGLLEAFF
TGTGCCAGCAGCGTGGGACTTCTTGAAGCTTTCTTT
>TRBJ1-6|NA|NA|TRBV27
CASSPGRYPGPGSPLHF
TGTGCCAGCAGTCCGGGCCGTTACCCAGGGCCTGGTTCACCCCTCCACTTT
>TRBJ2-5|NA|NA|TRBV5-1
CASSLGGREETQYF
TGCGCCAGCAGCTTGGGGGGCAGGGAAGAGACCCAGTACTTC
>TRBJ2-7|NA|NA|TRBV28
CASSREPGTTSYEQYF
TGTGCCAGCAGCCGGGAACCCGGGACAACATCCTACGAGCAGTACTTC
>TRBJ2-1|NA|NA|TRBV9
CASSAPGIGRVNEQFF
TGTGCCAGCAGCGCGCCGGGAATAGGACGGGTCAATGAGCAGTTCTTC
>TRBJ1-1|NA|NA|TRBV2
CASSEVAGATEAFF
TGTGCCAGCAGTGAGGTGGCAGGGGCCACTGAAGCTTTCTTT
>TRBJ1-1|NA|NA|TRBV10-1
CASSDTGNTEAFF
TGCGCCAGCAGTGACACAGGGAACACTGAAGCTTTCTTT
>TRBJ2-4|NA|TRBD2|TRBV27
CASTAGGPGIQYF
TGTGCCAGCACGGCGGGAGGGCCAGGCATTCAGTACTTC